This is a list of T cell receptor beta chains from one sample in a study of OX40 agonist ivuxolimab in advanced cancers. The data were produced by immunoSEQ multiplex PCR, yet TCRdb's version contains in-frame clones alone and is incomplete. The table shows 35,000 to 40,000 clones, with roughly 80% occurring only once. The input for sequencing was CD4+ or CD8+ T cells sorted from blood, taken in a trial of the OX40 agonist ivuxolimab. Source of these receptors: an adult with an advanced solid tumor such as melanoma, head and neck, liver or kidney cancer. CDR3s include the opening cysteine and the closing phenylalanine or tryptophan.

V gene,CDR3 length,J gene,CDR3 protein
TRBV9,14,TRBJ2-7,CASSVGASLYEQYF
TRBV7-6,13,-,CASSFAGSYEQYF
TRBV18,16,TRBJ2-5,CASSPLGGGFGETQYF
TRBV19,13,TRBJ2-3,CASIGQGADTQYF
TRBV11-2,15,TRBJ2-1,CASSLVIREDNEQFF
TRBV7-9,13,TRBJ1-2,CASSLGELYGYTF
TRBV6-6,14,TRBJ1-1,CASSYGTENTEAFF
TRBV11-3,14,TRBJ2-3,CASSSGSFTDTQYF
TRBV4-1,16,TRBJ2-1,CASSQGVTSGNDEQFF
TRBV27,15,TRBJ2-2,CASSLAGASTGELFF
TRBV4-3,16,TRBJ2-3,CASSQGTSGKGDTQYF
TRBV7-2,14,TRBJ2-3,CASSPTGRTDTQYF
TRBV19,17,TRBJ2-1,CASSIRRDRGVVNEQFF
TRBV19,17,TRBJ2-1,CASSSRFVDGGGVWQFF
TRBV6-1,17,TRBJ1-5,CASSEALLKGAGQPQHF
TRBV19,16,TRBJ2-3,CASSSLAGGLADTQYF
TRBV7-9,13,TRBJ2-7,CASSLSGSREQYF
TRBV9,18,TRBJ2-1,CASSPLLSGESSYNEQFF
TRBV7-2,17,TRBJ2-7,CASSFLAGGGRSYEQYF
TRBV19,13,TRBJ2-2,CASSIPGIGELFF
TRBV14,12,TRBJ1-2,CASSQDRRGYTF
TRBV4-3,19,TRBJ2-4,CASSQDWPAGQLVKNIQYF
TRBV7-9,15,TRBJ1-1,CASSSGQGRNTEAFF
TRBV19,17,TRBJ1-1,CASSITNRGVVNTEAFF
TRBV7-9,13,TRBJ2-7,CASSPPVPYEQYF
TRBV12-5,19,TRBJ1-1,CASGLVGQEGVAKDTEAFF
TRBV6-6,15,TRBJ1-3,CASSRQGSSGNTIYF
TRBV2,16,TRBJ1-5,CASRPTMDTSNQPQHF
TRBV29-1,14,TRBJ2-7,CSVPRRGGLYEQYF
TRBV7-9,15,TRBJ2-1,CASSQVGGIYNEQFF
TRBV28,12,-,CASSVTGNEQYF
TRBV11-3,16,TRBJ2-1,CASSLTGTSGSNEQFF
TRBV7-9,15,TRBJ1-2,CASSPTSGTPGGYTF
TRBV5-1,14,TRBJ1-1,CASSRRPGGAEAFF
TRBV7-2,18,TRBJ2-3,CASSPMTSGGSNTDTQYF
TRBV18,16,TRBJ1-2,CASSPPEPDRAHGYTF
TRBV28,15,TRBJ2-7,CASSLIDRGAAEQYF
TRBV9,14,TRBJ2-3,CASSTPRVPDTQYF
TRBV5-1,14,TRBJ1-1,CASRAMVEDTEAFF
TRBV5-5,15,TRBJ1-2,CASSFNFIGQDGYTF
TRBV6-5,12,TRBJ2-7,CASRTTGGEQYF
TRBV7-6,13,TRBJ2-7,CASSLRAGDEQYF
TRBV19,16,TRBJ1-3,CASSTEQGVGGNTIYF
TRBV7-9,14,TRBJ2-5,CASSDSGGLGTQYF
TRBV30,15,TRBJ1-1,CAWSAQGQGKVAAFF
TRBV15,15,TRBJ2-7,CATSRTSGGSYEQYF
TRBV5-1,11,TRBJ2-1,CASNSDDEQFF
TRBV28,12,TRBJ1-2,CASSLEGKGYTF